A single TCR beta chain is shown here with its context. Its antigen is still unknown. This record belongs to a study of beta chain features in type 1 diabetes. Study details: Summed over all samples, the examined sorted cells came to 95 million to 120 million. The study's findings and limits: When cDNA is sequenced, cells with high TCR expression could be over-represented. Comparison showed that naive, central memory and Treg TCRB repertoires appeared more similar among patients than among healthy donors. Shorter TCRB CDR3s, moderately but significantly so, marked every one of the four CD4+ subsets in Type 1 diabetes patients.

The CDR3 sequence is 11 residues long. Germline CDR1 MDHEN, CDR2 SYDVKM. Trimming pared 8 bases from V and 4 bases from J, leaving 8 bases between. As every portion of the isolated RNA was reverse transcribed, the sequencing read expressed TCRB transcripts. Produced via immunoSEQ multiplex PCR; TCRdb's table is partial and in-frame only. Among roughly 150,000 clones listed, 63% were seen once. Without exception, sorted populations had purity beyond 95%. This clonotype originated in a man aged 25 to 45 with type 1 diabetes. The sequenced material came from naive CD4+ T cells from blood. This chain uses TRBV28 with TRBJ1-2; no clear D gene. The CDR3 is CASPGPYGYTF. CDR3 nucleotide sequence: TGTGCCAGCCCAGGTCCCTATGGCTACACCTTC.